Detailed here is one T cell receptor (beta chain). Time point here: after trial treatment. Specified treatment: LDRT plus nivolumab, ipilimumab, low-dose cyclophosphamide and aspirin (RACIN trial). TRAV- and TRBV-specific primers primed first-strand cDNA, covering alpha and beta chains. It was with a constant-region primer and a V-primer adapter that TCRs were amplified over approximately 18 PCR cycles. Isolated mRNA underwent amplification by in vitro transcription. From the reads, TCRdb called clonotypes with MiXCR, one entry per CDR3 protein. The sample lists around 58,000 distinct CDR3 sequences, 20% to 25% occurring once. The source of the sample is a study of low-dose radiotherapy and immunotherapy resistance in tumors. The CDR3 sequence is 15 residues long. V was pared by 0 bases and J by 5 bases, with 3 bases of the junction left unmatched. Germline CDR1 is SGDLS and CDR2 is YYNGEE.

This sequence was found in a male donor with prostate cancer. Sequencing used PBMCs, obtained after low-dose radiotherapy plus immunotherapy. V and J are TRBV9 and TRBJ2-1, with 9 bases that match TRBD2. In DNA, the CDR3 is TGTGCCAGCAGCGTAGGGGCGGGAGGGAACAATGAGCAGTTCTTC. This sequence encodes CASSVGAGGNNEQFF.